This T cell receptor (beta chain) emerged from a study of blood T cell repertoires in COVID-19. About the research overall: Some COVID-19 samples were acute and others convalescent; all came from the United States, Italy and Spain.

Generated by immunoSEQ multiplex PCR, the TCRdb table keeps only in-frame clones and is missing some. Counted here are a few hundred thousand clones, less than 90% occurring once; the ten biggest clones make up approximately 3%. Recruitment covered some 25 US areas and drew participants whose ages spanned about 18 to 90 years. Assignment of participants to cohorts was predicated upon participant-reported clinical history. Before being deemed recovered, Cohort 3 donors had two negative PCRs, clearance, or symptom resolution. Per the germline V gene, CDR1 is LNHDA and CDR2 is SQIVND (reference sequence). The V end lost 8 bases, the J end lost 9 bases, and 12 bases lay between the germline ends. The CDR3 runs 11 residues. This clone was detected only once.

The origin of this receptor is a woman aged 25 to 39 who had recovered from COVID-19. This rearrangement joins TRBV19 to TRBJ2-3; perhaps TRBD2 as D (6 bases). Sequencing was done on a sample of PBMCs or T cells enriched from blood (not recorded which). This CDR3 reads CASYQGGTQYF. The DNA for the CDR3 is TGTGCCAGTTATCAAGGAGGGACGCAGTATTTT.